Below are 16 T cell receptor beta chains sequenced from a single sample in a study of blood T cells in healthy people across ages. Through a sample-barcoded 5' primer and a J-beta primer mix, a second PCR was run for 7 to 11 cycles. From the 5' RACE reads, TCRdb called clonotypes with MiXCR, one entry per CDR3 protein. This table has just under 900,000 distinct CDR3 sequences, more than 25% appearing once. Sequencing used blood. These receptors were obtained from a woman of 80 years or more in good health.

As concerns this clonotype: One junction end does not reproduce the germline sequence, and a read error may be involved. This chain uses TRBV18 with TRBJ2-3, with D hard to call. Germline CDR1 KGHSH, CDR2 LQKENI. The CDR3 is made up of 13 amino acids. DNA for the CDR3: TGTGCCAGCGCACCCCAAAGTCCAGATACGCAGTATTTT. Translating it yields CASAPQSPDTQYF.

This clonotype was counted a few times. A much larger clonotype is one base distant, so this may be a read error. The chain combines TRBV7-2 with TRBJ2-3; D remains ambiguous. The CDR3 length is 15 residues. V was clipped by 1 base and J by 0 bases, with 8 bases between them. Germline lookup yields CDR1 SGHTA and CDR2 FQGNSA. CDR3 bases: TGTGCCAGCAGCTTAGTCCAGCTTAGCACAGATACGCAGTATTTT. Translating it yields CASSLVQLSTDTQYF.

Note on this clonotype: No conserved phenylalanine or tryptophan is present at the end of the CDR3, so a read error is the likely explanation. Because the CDR3's place on the DNA is in doubt, the DNA is left out and the CDR3 is given as listed by TCRdb. The J gene is TRBJ2-3, the V gene TRBV9. In germline, CDR1 is SGDLS, CDR2 YYNGEE. Counting both end residues, the CDR3 totals 15 amino acids. CDR3 sequence: CASSVAVLGADTQYV.

The chain uses TRBV6-1 and TRBJ1-1; 7 nucleotides line up with TRBD1. V was pared by 6 bases and J by 0 bases, with 10 bases of the junction left unmatched. This CDR3 is 16 amino acids long. Germline values: CDR1 MNHNS, CDR2 SASEGT. The CDR3 sequence: CASRRDRATMNTEAFF. CDR3 DNA: TGTGCCAGCAGGAGAGACAGGGCTACTATGAACACTGAAGCTTTCTTT.

This clonotype has at least ten counts. V and J are TRBV20-1 and TRBJ2-7, with TRBD1 identical over 7 bases. The V segment lost 1 base and the J segment 4 bases; nucleotides outside the gene matches: 4. Germline V gene data show CDR1 as DFQATT and CDR2 as SNEGSKA (reference sequence). The CDR3 extends over 13 amino acids. CDR3 nucleotides: TGCAGTGCTAGAGGGGGACAGATTTACGAGCAGTACTTC. It translates to CSARGGQIYEQYF.

With respect to this clonotype: A read error may be the cause here, since a much bigger clone is one base away. This chain connects TRBV6-6 to TRBJ2-3; 8 nucleotides match TRBD2. V trimming: 6 bases; J trimming: 3 bases; junction bases outside the gene matches: 8. The CDR3 is 15 amino acids. The germline V gene has CDR1 MNHNY and CDR2 SVGAGI (reference sequence). CDR3 region: CASRPNGGVTDTQYF. For the CDR3, the DNA is TGTGCCAGCAGACCGAACGGGGGGGTAACAGATACGCAGTATTTT.

The table lists this clonotype with many counts. V gene TRBV9 combines with J gene TRBJ2-5, with TRBD2 as a possible D gene (5 bases). Germline V gene sequence: CDR1 SGDLS, CDR2 YYNGEE. CDR3 length equals 16 residues. The V and J ends lost 1 base and 3 bases respectively, with 16 bases between them. The DNA of the CDR3 is TGTGCCAGCAGCGTAAGGATAGGACTCGCGGAAGAGACCCAGTACTTC. This sequence encodes CASSVRIGLAEETQYF.

Points on this clonotype: A read error may explain this, as a much larger clone is one base away. This chain connects TRBV7-9 to TRBJ2-7, with 8 bases lining up with TRBD1. CDR3 length: 14 amino acids. Looked up from germline, CDR1 is SEHNR and CDR2 is FQNEAQ (reference sequence). The CDR3 DNA reads TGTGCCAGCAGCTTTTGGACAGGGACCTACGAGCGGTACTTC. It is translated as CASSFWTGTYERYF.

This clonotype was counted between two and nine times. J is TRBJ2-3 and V is TRBV3-1; D gene unclear. The germline V and J ends were trimmed by 6 bases and 4 bases, with 5 bases remaining between them. The CDR3 covers 11 residues. CDR1 and CDR2 (germline): LGHDT, YNNKEL (reference sequence). The DNA of the CDR3 is TGTGCCAGCAGGTGGTCAGATACGCAGTATTTT. Its protein product is CASRWSDTQYF.

The chain has TRBV4-3 and TRBJ2-2; TRBD1 might be the D (5 bases). The CDR3 is 13 amino acids. Germline lookup yields CDR1 LGHNA and CDR2 YSLEER. The V end was cut by 2 bases, the J end by 7 bases, with 8 bases between. CDR3 amino acids: CASSQRTIGELFF. CDR3 DNA: TGCGCCAGCAGCCAAAGGACAATCGGGGAGCTGTTTTTT.

The V call is TRBV10-1, the J call TRBJ1-4; 7 bases are a match to TRBD1. This CDR3 region has 14 residues. With V trimmed by 3 bases and J by 3 bases, 1 base remained unmatched. Germline CDR1 and CDR2: WNHNN and SYGVQD (reference sequence). In DNA, the CDR3 is TGCGCCAGCAGTGACGGGACAGCTAATGAAAAACTGTTTTTT. It encodes CASSDGTANEKLFF.

Concerning this clonotype itself: A read error may explain this, as a much larger clone is one base away. The chain has TRBV6-2 or TRBV6-3 and TRBJ2-5, with D perhaps being TRBD1 or TRBD2 (6 bases each). V was clipped by 11 bases and J by 11 bases, with 24 bases between them. The CDR3 is 13 amino acids. Germline V gene data show CDR1 as MNHEY and CDR2 as SVGEGT. CDR3 nucleotides: TGTGCCCTAGGGCTGGGGGGCAACAATGAGCAGTACTTC. Amino acid sequence: CALGLGGNNEQYF.

Only a few counts were recorded for this clonotype. The chain is built from TRBV20-1 and TRBJ2-7; 9 bases map to TRBD1. With V trimmed by 0 bases and J by 4 bases, 25 bases remained unmatched. This CDR3 has 21 residues. Germline assignment: CDR1 DFQATT and CDR2 SNEGSKA (reference sequence). The CDR3 bases are TGCAGTGCTAGAGATTTCGGGGGACAGGGCCAACCTCTAATTCGTCTTTACGAGCAGTACTTC. Translation: CSARDFGGQGQPLIRLYEQYF.

The V gene is TRBV2, the J gene TRBJ2-6; TRBD2 matches at 7 bases. There are 16 residues in the CDR3. CDR1 and CDR2 (germline): SNHLY, FYNNEI. V was pared by 4 bases and J by 0 bases, with 3 bases of the junction left unmatched. The CDR3 loop is CASSAGGISGANVLTF. The DNA of the CDR3 is TGTGCCAGCAGTGCCGGGGGGATCTCTGGGGCCAACGTCCTGACTTTC.

Notes on this clonotype: This may come from a read error, since a much larger clone is one base off. CDR3 sequence: CASSPDLYSLSGANVLTF. The CDR3 region has the DNA TGTGCCAGCAGTCCCGACCTGTATAGCCTCTCTGGGGCCAACGTCCTGACTTTC. V usage is TRBV27 and J usage is TRBJ2-6; D gene unclear. V was pared by 5 bases and J by 0 bases, with 17 bases between. Per the germline V gene, CDR1 is MNHEY and CDR2 is SMNVEV (reference sequence). CDR3 length: 18 amino acids.

The table lists this clonotype with many counts. A much bigger clone sits one base away, suggesting this may be a read error. V usage is TRBV5-6 and J usage is TRBJ2-4; D call uncertain. The V gene lost 0 bases and the J gene lost 8 bases, with 12 bases spanning the gap. This CDR3 is 14 amino acids long. Germline CDR1 reads SGHDT; CDR2 reads YYEEEE. The CDR3 sequence: CASSLVQTVDIQYF. CDR3 in DNA: TGTGCCAGCAGCTTGGTCCAGACGGTAGACATTCAGTACTTC.